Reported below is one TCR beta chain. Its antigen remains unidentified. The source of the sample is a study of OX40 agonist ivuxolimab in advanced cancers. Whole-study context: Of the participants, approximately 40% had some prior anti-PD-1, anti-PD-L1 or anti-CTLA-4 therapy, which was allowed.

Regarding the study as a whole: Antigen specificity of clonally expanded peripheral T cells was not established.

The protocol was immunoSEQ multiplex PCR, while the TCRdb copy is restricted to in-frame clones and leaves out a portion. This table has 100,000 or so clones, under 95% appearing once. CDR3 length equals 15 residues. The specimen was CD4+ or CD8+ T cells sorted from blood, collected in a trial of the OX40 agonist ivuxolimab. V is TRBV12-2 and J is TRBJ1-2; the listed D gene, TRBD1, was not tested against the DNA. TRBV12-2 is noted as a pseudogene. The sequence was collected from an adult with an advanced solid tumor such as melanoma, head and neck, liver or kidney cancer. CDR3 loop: CASRLADGQGNGYTF. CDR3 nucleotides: TGTGCAAGTCGCTTAGCGGACGGGCAGGGAAATGGCTACACCTTC.